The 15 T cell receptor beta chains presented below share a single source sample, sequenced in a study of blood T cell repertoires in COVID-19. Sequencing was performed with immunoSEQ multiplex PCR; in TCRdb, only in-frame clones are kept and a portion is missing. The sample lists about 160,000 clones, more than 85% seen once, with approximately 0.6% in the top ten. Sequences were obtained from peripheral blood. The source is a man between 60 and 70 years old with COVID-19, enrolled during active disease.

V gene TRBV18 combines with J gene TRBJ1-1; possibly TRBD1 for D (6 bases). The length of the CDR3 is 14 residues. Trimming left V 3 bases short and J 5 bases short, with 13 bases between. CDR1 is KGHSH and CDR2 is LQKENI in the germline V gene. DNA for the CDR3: TGTGCCAGCTCACCGGGCAGGGGCCGAACTGAAGCTTTCTTT. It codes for CASSPGRGRTEAFF.

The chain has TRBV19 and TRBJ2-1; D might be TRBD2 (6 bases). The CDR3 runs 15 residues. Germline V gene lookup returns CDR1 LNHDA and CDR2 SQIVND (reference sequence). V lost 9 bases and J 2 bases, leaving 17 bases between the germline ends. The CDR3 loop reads CASTRRDSTYNEQFF. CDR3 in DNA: TGTGCCAGCACCCGAAGGGACTCAACCTACAATGAGCAGTTCTTC.

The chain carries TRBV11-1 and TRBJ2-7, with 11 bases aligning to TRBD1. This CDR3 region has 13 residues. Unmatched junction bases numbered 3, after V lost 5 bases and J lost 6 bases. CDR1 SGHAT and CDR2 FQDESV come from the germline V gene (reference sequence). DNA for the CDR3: TGTGCCAGCAGCCCCGGGACAGGGGGCGAGCAGTACTTC. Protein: CASSPGTGGEQYF.

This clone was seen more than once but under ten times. CDR3 residues: CASSLQDINNQPQHF. CDR3 DNA: TGTGCCAGCAGTCTTCAGGACATAAACAATCAGCCCCAGCATTTT. The J gene is TRBJ1-5, the V gene TRBV2; tentatively, D is TRBD1 (5 bases). With 5 bases removed from V and 3 bases from J, the gap between germline ends came to 14 bases. Germline assignment: CDR1 SNHLY and CDR2 FYNNEI. This CDR3 comprises 15 residues.

The CDR3 DNA reads TGTGCCAGCAGCCAGGACAGGTCGCACTACTCCTACGAGCAGTACTTC. Its protein product is CASSQDRSHYSYEQYF. The chain uses TRBV14 and TRBJ2-7, with 7 bases matching TRBD1. The CDR3 has 16 residues. Germline V gives CDR1 SGHDN, CDR2 FVKESK. V lost 3 bases, J lost 0 bases, and 8 bases stayed unmatched.

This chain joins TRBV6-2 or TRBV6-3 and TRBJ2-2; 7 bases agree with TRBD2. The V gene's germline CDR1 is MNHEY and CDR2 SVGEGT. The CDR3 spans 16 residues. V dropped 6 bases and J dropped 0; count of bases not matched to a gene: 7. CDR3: CASSTTSATNTGELFF. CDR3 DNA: TGTGCCAGCAGCACTACTAGCGCTACGAACACCGGGGAGCTGTTTTTT.

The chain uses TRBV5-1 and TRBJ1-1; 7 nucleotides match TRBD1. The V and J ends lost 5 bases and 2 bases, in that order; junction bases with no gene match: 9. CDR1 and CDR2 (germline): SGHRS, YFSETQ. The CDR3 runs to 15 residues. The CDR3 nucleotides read TGCGCCAGCAGACAATACAGGGGATTAAACACTGAAGCTTTCTTT. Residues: CASRQYRGLNTEAFF.

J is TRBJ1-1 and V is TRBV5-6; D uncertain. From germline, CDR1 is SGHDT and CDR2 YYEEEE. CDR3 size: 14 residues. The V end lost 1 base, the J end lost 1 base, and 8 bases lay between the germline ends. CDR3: CASSLLGWNTEAFF. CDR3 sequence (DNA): TGTGCCAGCAGCTTGCTGGGCTGGAACACTGAAGCTTTCTTT. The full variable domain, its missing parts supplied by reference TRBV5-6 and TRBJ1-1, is DAGVTQSPTHLIKTRGQQVTLRCSPKSGHDTVSWYQQALGQGPQFIFQYYEEEERQRGNFPDRFSGHQFPNYSSELNVNALLLGDSALYLCASSLLGWNTEAFFGQGTRLTVV.

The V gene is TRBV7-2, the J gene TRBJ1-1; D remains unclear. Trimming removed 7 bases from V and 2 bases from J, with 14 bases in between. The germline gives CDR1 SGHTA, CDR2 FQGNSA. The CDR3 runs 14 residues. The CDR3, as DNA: TGTGCCAGCAAGGCCGGGAGCTCCAACACTGAAGCTTTCTTT. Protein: CASKAGSSNTEAFF.

The CDR3 here is CASSPNRGNSEQYF. The CDR3 nucleotides are TGTGCCAGCAGCCCAAACAGGGGGAACTCAGAGCAGTACTTC. V gene TRBV7-2 combines with J gene TRBJ2-7, with TRBD1 matching 8 bases. CDR3 length equals 14 residues. Germline trimming cut 5 bases from V and 7 bases from J; bases unmatched to any gene: 10. The V gene's germline CDR1 is SGHTA and CDR2 FQGNSA.

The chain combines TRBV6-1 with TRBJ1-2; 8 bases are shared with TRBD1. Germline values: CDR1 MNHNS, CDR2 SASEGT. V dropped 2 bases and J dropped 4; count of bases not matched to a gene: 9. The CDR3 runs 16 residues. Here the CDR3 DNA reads TGTGCCAGCAGTGAACGGACAGGGATCTCCTTCTATGGCTACACCTTC. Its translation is CASSERTGISFYGYTF.

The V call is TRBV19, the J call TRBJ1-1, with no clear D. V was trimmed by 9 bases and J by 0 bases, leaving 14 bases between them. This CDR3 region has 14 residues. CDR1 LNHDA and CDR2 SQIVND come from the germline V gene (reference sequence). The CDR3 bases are TGTGCCAGCAGCCGGGATCACATGAACACTGAAGCTTTCTTT. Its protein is CASSRDHMNTEAFF.

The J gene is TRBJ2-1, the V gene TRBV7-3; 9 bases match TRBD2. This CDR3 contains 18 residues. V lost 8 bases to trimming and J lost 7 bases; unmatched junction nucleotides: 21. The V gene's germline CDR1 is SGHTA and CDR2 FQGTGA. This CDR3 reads CASRLSGGAGGAGNEQFF. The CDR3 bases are TGTGCCAGCCGCCTCTCGGGCGGCGCGGGGGGGGCCGGGAATGAGCAGTTCTTC.

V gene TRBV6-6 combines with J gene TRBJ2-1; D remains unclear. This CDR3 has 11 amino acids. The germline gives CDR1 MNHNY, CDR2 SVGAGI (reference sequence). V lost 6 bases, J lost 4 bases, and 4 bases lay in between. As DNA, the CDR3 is TGTGCCAGCAGATTATACAATGAGCAGTTCTTC. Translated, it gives CASRLYNEQFF.

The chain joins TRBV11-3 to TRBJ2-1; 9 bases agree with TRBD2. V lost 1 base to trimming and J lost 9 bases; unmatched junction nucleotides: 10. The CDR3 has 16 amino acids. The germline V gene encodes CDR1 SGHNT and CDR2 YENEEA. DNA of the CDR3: TGTGCCAGCAGCTTAGTACTAGCGGGCACGCGGGCTGAGCAGTTCTTC. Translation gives CASSLVLAGTRAEQFF.